This is a list of T cell receptor beta chains from one sample in a study of T cells in Graves' hyperthyroidism and ophthalmopathy. TCRdb re-analysed the multiplex PCR reads in MiXCR, keeping a single row per CDR3 protein. The sample holds about 520,000 distinct CDR3 sequences; around 24% are singletons and the top ten take 10% to 12%. Input material: blood. All receptors come from a woman in her 30s with Graves' ophthalmopathy. Both conserved end residues are part of each CDR3. Each record gives: V gene, J gene, clone size, D gene, CDR3 DNA, CDR3 protein. A D gene is named only where the DNA matches it firmly. Size is omitted from some rows. Given values are once, few, many or a class for expanded clones.

TRBV7-8	TRBJ1-3	many	NA	TGTGCCAGCGCCGGGACACCACCTGGAAACACCATATATTTT	CASAGTPPGNTIYF
TRBV6-5	TRBJ1-1	many	TRBD1	TGTGCCAGCAGTTACGGGACAGGGATGAACACTGAAGCTTTCTTT	CASSYGTGMNTEAFF
TRBV7-8	TRBJ1-1	many	NA	TGTGCCAGCAGCTTAGGGGGGCTTGAAGCTTTCTTT	CASSLGGLEAFF
TRBV12-3/TRBV12-4	TRBJ2-7	NA	NA	TGTGCCAGCAGTTTATTGGGGCCTAGGGACGAGCAGTACTTC	CASSLLGPRDEQYF
TRBV5-1	TRBJ2-5	few	TRBD1	TGCGCCAGCGGCCTCGGGACAGGGAAAGAGACCCAGTACTTC	CASGLGTGKETQYF
TRBV20-1	TRBJ1-1	many	NA	TGCAGTGCGAGAGATTGGGAGTTGGAAGCTTTCTTT	CSARDWELEAFF
TRBV6-5	TRBJ1-1	few	TRBD1	TGTGCCAGCAGTTACTCCCAGGGGGCGTACACTGAAGCTTTCTTT	CASSYSQGAYTEAFF
TRBV6-1	TRBJ2-3	NA	TRBD2	TGTGCCAGCAGTGGATCGCTAGCGGACGAGGGTCCAGATACGCAGTATTTT	CASSGSLADEGPDTQYF
TRBV24-1	TRBJ2-7	few	NA	TGTGCCACCAGTGACGGGAATTACGAGCAGTACTTC	CATSDGNYEQYF
TRBV6-5	TRBJ2-5	NA	NA	TGTGCCAGCAGTTACGAAGCTTACCCGGCGGAGACCCAGTACTTC	CASSYEAYPAETQYF
TRBV6-1	TRBJ1-1	many	NA	TGTGCCAGCAGTGGACCGGGCGACGAAGCTTTCTTT	CASSGPGDEAFF
TRBV27	TRBJ1-1	NA	NA	TGTGCCAGCAGTTTAACCTATCCCCCCCCGAACACTGAAGCTTTCTTT	CASSLTYPPPNTEAFF
TRBV29-1	TRBJ1-1	many	NA	TGCAGCGTTGTCCTAGGGGGAAGGGACACTGAAGCTTTCTTT	CSVVLGGRDTEAFF
TRBV6-2/TRBV6-3	TRBJ1-5	NA	NA	TGTGCCAGCATGGATGGGGACCAGCCCCAGCATTTT	CASMDGDQPQHF
TRBV30	TRBJ1-1	NA	NA	TGTGCCTGGCGACGGCCAACTGAAGCTTTCTTT	CAWRRPTEAFF
TRBV6-2/TRBV6-3	TRBJ1-5	few	NA	TGTGCCAGCAGAAGAGGGAGTGAAGGCAATCAGCCCCAGCATTTT	CASRRGSEGNQPQHF
TRBV7-6	TRBJ1-1	NA	NA	TGTGCCAGCAGCTTAGTAGGCCAAACGGGCACTGAAGCTTTCTTT	CASSLVGQTGTEAFF
TRBV6-1	TRBJ2-7	NA	TRBD1	TGTGCCAGCAGAGCCGGGACAGGAATTGTCTACGAGCAGTACTTC	CASRAGTGIVYEQYF
TRBV4-2	TRBJ1-5	many	TRBD1	TGTGCCAGCAGCAAAGAGGACAGGACCAATCAGCCCCAGCATTTT	CASSKEDRTNQPQHF
TRBV27	TRBJ1-5	many	TRBD1	TGTGCCAGCAGTTTAAAGGGACAGGGATGGCAGCCCCAGCATTTT	CASSLKGQGWQPQHF
TRBV30	TRBJ2-2	few	NA	TGTGCCTGGAGAAACGGGGGCGGAACCGGGGAGCTGTTTTTT	CAWRNGGGTGELFF
TRBV6-1	TRBJ1-5	many	TRBD1	TGTGCCAGCTCCCAACGGGGACAGGGTAGCGGTCAGCCCCAGCATTTT	CASSQRGQGSGQPQHF
TRBV11-2	TRBJ1-5	many	NA	TGTGCCAGCAGCTTAGGGGCGGGGAGCAATCAGCCCCAGCATTTT	CASSLGAGSNQPQHF
TRBV4-2	TRBJ2-2	NA	NA	TGTGCCAGCAGCCAAGATTGGGGGGGCTCGAACACCGGGGAGCTGTTTTTT	CASSQDWGGSNTGELFF
TRBV11-2	TRBJ2-7	many	NA	TGTGCCAGCAGCTTGGGTCATACAGGGAGCTCCTACGAGCAGTACTTC	CASSLGHTGSSYEQYF